These 8 T cell receptor beta chains share one sample of origin, sequenced in a study of cytomegalovirus exposure and HLA in healthy donors. The table came from immunoSEQ multiplex PCR; TCRdb's copy has only in-frame clones and leaves some out. The sample has nearly 110,000 clones; 88% are singletons. Sequenced input: PBMCs. These receptors were obtained from a woman between 18 and 29 years old in good health and CMV-seropositive.

The chain couples TRBV29-1 to TRBJ1-2; D not resolved. The V gene's germline CDR1 is SQVTM and CDR2 ANQGSEA. The V gene lost 6 bases and the J gene lost 0 bases, with 17 bases spanning the gap. The CDR3 is 15 amino acids. For the CDR3, the DNA is TGCAGCGTACCCATATTCGACGGAGCTAACTATGGCTACACCTTC. It encodes CSVPIFDGANYGYTF. The complete variable domain, with remaining parts taken from reference TRBV29-1 and TRBJ1-2, reads SAVISQKPSRDICQRGTSLTIQCQVDSQVTMMFWYRQQPGQSLTLIATANQGSEATYESGFVIDKFPISRPNLTFSTLTVSNMSPEDSSIYLCSVPIFDGANYGYTFGSGTRLTVV.

The chain carries TRBV6-7 and TRBJ1-4; possibly TRBD1 for D (5 bases). TRBV6-7 is given ORF status, its function remaining uncertain. Trimming stripped 4 bases from V and 7 bases from J, with 13 bases between. The CDR3 has 14 amino acids. The CDR3 reads CASSSTVGFEKLFF. The DNA of the CDR3 is TGTGCCAGCAGTTCGACAGTGGGATTTGAAAAACTGTTTTTT.

This rearrangement joins TRBV6-5 to TRBJ1-5; D may be TRBD1 (6 bases). V dropped 5 bases and J dropped 0 bases, with 11 bases sitting between them. This CDR3 is 15 amino acids long. Germline CDR1 MNHEY, CDR2 SVGAGI. The CDR3 is CASSPTGFSNQPQHF. CDR3 DNA: TGTGCCAGCAGTCCGACAGGATTTAGCAATCAGCCCCAGCATTTT.

The rearrangement uses TRBV5-6 and TRBJ2-2, with a tentative D call TRBD1 (5 bases). In germline, CDR1 is SGHDT, CDR2 YYEEEE. Trimming pared 9 bases from V and 6 bases from J, leaving 15 bases between. This CDR3 is built from 13 residues. Here the CDR3 DNA reads TGTGCCACCATGGGGCGGCCCGCCGGGGAGCTGTTTTTT. This translates into CATMGRPAGELFF.

The chain links TRBV5-4 to TRBJ1-1, with D possibly being TRBD1 (6 bases). The V and J ends lost 4 bases and 6 bases respectively, with 16 bases between them. CDR3 length equals 14 residues. Germline CDR1 SGHNT, CDR2 YYREEE (reference sequence). CDR3 DNA: TGTGCCAGCAGCCCCTCACAGGGTTGGGCTGAAGCTTTCTTT. It codes for CASSPSQGWAEAFF.

CDR3 DNA sequence: TGTGCCAGCGGGGGCGGGACTAATGAAAAACTGTTTTTT. This translates into CASGGGTNEKLFF. V is TRBV2 and J is TRBJ1-4, with D possibly being TRBD1 (6 bases). V was shortened by 8 bases and J by 2 bases, with 9 bases between the two germline ends. Germline assignment: CDR1 SNHLY and CDR2 FYNNEI. This CDR3 is 13 amino acids long.

V gene TRBV2 combines with J gene TRBJ2-3, with no clear D. Germline V gene lookup returns CDR1 SNHLY and CDR2 FYNNEI. This CDR3 has 13 amino acids. V gave up 7 bases and J gave up 6 bases, with 14 bases separating them. CDR3 coding DNA: TGTGCCAGCACCACCCTTCAGAAGGATACGCAGTATTTT. It specifies CASTTLQKDTQYF.

V and J are TRBV28 and TRBJ2-7, with 9 bases aligning to TRBD2. The CDR3 has 12 amino acids. Germline trimming cut 5 bases from V and 5 bases from J; bases unmatched to any gene: 1. Looked up from germline, CDR1 is MDHEN and CDR2 is SYDVKM. The chain's CDR3 is CASSSGGHEQYF. The CDR3 DNA follows: TGTGCCAGCAGTAGCGGGGGGCACGAGCAGTACTTC.